This TCR beta chain was recorded in a study of CXCR3-negative and CXCR3-positive naive CD8 T cells. This CDR3 contains 15 residues. CDR1 SGHVS and CDR2 FQNEAQ come from the germline V gene. The sorting of each CD8+ T cell subset was done in triplicate, at 250,000 to 300,000 cells each. A note on this clonotype: Its antigen is currently unknown.

UMI-labeled 5' RACE yielded the TRB cDNA libraries. From the 5' RACE reads, TCRdb lists one entry per CDR3 protein and no DNA. This sample's table has 30,000 to 40,000 distinct CDR3 sequences. The study, taken as a whole, reports: In both naive subsets diversity was comparably high, whereas memory CD8+ cells showed much lower diversity. CXCR3 levels fell partly with cryopreservation; most assays relied on fresh PBMCs.

This chain joins TRBV7-8 and TRBJ2-1; the D call from TCRdb, TRBD1, cannot be confirmed without DNA. The receptor was isolated from a human donor in good health. Some clones in this sample may be carry-over from other donors' samples. The sequenced sample was memory CD8+ T cells from blood. CDR3 in amino acids: CASTHPGQGNNEQFF.